This T cell receptor beta chain is drawn from a study of siplizumab effects on memory and regulatory T cells. Study-wide results and limits: Proliferating siplizumab-culture Treg suppressive function went unconfirmed. A significant reduction in alloreactive sequences traceable to unstimulated CD4+ memory cells was produced by siplizumab. Greater diversity than memory cells seemed evident in naive T cells, which also appeared to be major alloresponse contributors.

Assays were performed on about 100,000 TCR templates per sample. TCRdb's copy holds only in-frame clones and misses some; the assay was immunoSEQ multiplex PCR. The repertoire holds 70,000 or so clones, with about 87% as singletons. The V end was cut by 2 bases, the J end by 4 bases, with 11 bases between. CDR1 SGHTA and CDR2 FQGTGA come from the germline V gene. This CDR3 is 14 amino acids long. Only one count was recorded for this clone. The antigen is undetermined. The sequenced sample was Tregs sorted from blood. The sequence came from a human donor in good health. The V call is TRBV7-3, the J call TRBJ1-1; tentatively, D is TRBD1 (5 bases). The CDR3 loop reads CASSLVQGGTEAFF. CDR3 in DNA: TGTGCCAGCAGCTTAGTTCAGGGCGGCACTGAAGCTTTCTTT.